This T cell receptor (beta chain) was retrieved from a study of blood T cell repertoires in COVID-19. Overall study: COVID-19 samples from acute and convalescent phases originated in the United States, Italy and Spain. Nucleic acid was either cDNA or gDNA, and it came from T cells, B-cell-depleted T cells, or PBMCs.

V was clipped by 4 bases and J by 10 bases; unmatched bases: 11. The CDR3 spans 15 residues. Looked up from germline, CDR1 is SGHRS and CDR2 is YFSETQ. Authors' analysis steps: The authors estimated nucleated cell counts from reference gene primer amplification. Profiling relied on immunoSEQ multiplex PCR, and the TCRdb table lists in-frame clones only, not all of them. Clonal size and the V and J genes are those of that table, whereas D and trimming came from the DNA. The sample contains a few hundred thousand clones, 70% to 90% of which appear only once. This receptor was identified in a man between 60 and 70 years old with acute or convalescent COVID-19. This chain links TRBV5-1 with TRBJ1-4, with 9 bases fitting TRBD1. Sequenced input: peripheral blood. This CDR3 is CASSSEQGAIGKLFF. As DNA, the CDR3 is TGCGCCAGCAGCAGTGAACAGGGGGCAATCGGAAAACTGTTTTTT. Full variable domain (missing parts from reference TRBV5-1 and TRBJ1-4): KAGVTQTPRYLIKTRGQQVTLSCSPISGHRSVSWYQQTPGQGLQFLFEYFSETQRNKGNFPGRFSGRQFSNSRSEMNVSTLELGDSALYLCASSSEQGAIGKLFFGSGTQLSVL.